The 28 T cell receptor beta chains given below trace back to one sample, sequenced in a study of graft-versus-host responses after intestinal transplantation. No antigen has been identified for these receptors. The data were produced by immunoSEQ multiplex PCR, yet TCRdb's version contains in-frame clones alone and is incomplete. The profile covers approximately 100,000 clones, with roughly 90% appearing a single time and around 0.11% taken by the ten largest. Here the sequenced sample was unstimulated CD4+ T cells sorted from spleen or lymph node cells, taken before intestinal transplant. Receptors were obtained from a human donor who received an intestinal transplant.

The chain joins TRBV6-1 to TRBJ1-2; possible D gene TRBD1, 5 bases. CDR1 MNHNS and CDR2 SASEGT come from the germline V gene. V was trimmed by 7 bases and J by 1 base, leaving 16 bases between them. The CDR3 loop spans 15 amino acids. The CDR3 bases are TGTGCCAGCACCCCAATCGGACACCTTAACTATGGCTACACCTTC. Protein sequence: CASTPIGHLNYGYTF.

The chain combines TRBV6-6 with TRBJ1-3; D unclear. The CDR3 runs 13 residues. Trimming removed 5 bases from V and 9 bases from J, with 14 bases in between. CDR1 and CDR2 (germline): MNHNY, SVGAGI (reference sequence). Written as DNA, the CDR3 is TGTGCCAGCAGTCCGAAGGAGAGGGTCACCATATATTTT. Residues: CASSPKERVTIYF.

The V and J genes are TRBV7-9 and TRBJ2-3, with TRBD1 matching over 7 bases. The germline CDR1 and CDR2 sequences are SEHNR and FQNEAQ (reference sequence). With V trimmed by 4 bases and J by 3 bases, 4 bases remained unmatched. CDR3 size: 14 residues. The CDR3 reads CASSSDRETDTQYF. The DNA of the CDR3 is TGTGCCAGCAGCTCTGACAGGGAGACAGATACGCAGTATTTT. The whole variable domain, filled in from reference TRBV7-9 and TRBJ2-3, reads DTGVSQNPRHKITKRGQNVTFRCDPISEHNRLYWYRQTLGQGPEFLTYFQNEAQLEKSRLLSDRFSAERPKGSFSTLEIQRTEQGDSAMYLCASSSDRETDTQYFGPGTRLTVL.

The gene calls are TRBV10-1 and TRBJ1-5, with D uncertain. The CDR3 extends over 13 amino acids. Germline V lookup: CDR1 WNHNN, CDR2 SYGVQD (reference sequence). Trimming left V 6 bases short and J 6 bases short, with 12 bases between. The CDR3 loop is CASSPGSGQPQHF. The CDR3 DNA follows: TGCGCCAGCAGCCCAGGATCCGGTCAGCCCCAGCATTTT.

The genes are TRBV6-1 and TRBJ1-6; 8 nucleotides align to TRBD1. The ends lost 3 bases at V and 14 bases at J; junction bases unmatched: 15. CDR1 and CDR2 from the germline V gene are MNHNS and SASEGT. There are 16 residues in the CDR3. As DNA, the CDR3 is TGTGCCAGCAGTGACGGCATGACAGGGGCCTCCTTAACCCTCCACTTT. This sequence encodes CASSDGMTGASLTLHF.

This clone was detected only once. V gene TRBV5-6 combines with J gene TRBJ2-5; D is possibly TRBD2 (7 bases). V was cut by 1 base and J by 5 bases, with 18 bases left in between. The CDR3 is 16 residues long. Germline CDR1 SGHDT, CDR2 YYEEEE. The CDR3: CASSLFVRGAGETQYF. CDR3 coding DNA: TGTGCCAGCAGCTTGTTTGTTCGGGGGGCGGGGGAGACCCAGTACTTC.

The chain links TRBV5-1 to TRBJ1-2; 7 bases are a match to TRBD1. Germline V CDR1 and CDR2: SGHRS, YFSETQ. The V segment lost 0 bases and the J segment 4 bases; nucleotides outside the gene matches: 9. This CDR3 has 16 amino acids. DNA of the CDR3: TGCGCCAGCAGCTTGGGTGGGCCCGGGGACAGCTATGGCTACACCTTC. Amino acids: CASSLGGPGDSYGYTF. Based on the CDR3 plus reference TRBV5-1 and TRBJ1-2, the full variable domain is KAGVTQTPRYLIKTRGQQVTLSCSPISGHRSVSWYQQTPGQGLQFLFEYFSETQRNKGNFPGRFSGRQFSNSRSEMNVSTLELGDSALYLCASSLGGPGDSYGYTFGSGTRLTVV.

This clone came up once. The chain employs TRBV19 and TRBJ1-4, with D maybe TRBD1 (5 bases). The CDR3 is 14 residues long. With 5 bases removed from V and 8 bases from J, the gap between germline ends came to 15 bases. Germline CDR1 LNHDA, CDR2 SQIVND (reference sequence). The CDR3 protein is CASSGQGRREKLFF. In DNA form, the CDR3 reads TGTGCCAGTAGTGGACAAGGGAGGCGCGAAAAACTGTTTTTT.

This clone was seen a single time. This chain links TRBV11-2 with TRBJ1-2; TRBD1 might be the D (6 bases). The CDR3 is 17 amino acids. Germline V CDR1 and CDR2: SGHAT, FQNNGV. Trimming cost V 2 bases and J 10 bases, with 26 bases left between them. CDR3 sequence: CASSLRRQVHSPPIYTF. CDR3 DNA sequence: TGTGCCAGCAGCTTAAGAAGACAGGTCCATAGTCCTCCTATCTACACCTTC.

A few counts support this clone. The rearrangement joins TRBV5-1 to TRBJ1-6; 7 bases align to TRBD1. Germline V CDR1 and CDR2: SGHRS, YFSETQ. The CDR3 runs 14 residues. Trimming removed 3 bases from V and 9 bases from J; junction bases left unmatched: 6. The CDR3 bases are TGCGCCAGCAGCTCCCTACAGGGGAGTTCACCCCTCCACTTT. It encodes CASSSLQGSSPLHF.

The sample holds a few counts of this clone. CDR3 loop: CASSGTGDSPLHF. The CDR3 DNA follows: TGCGCCAGCAGCGGAACAGGGGATTCACCCCTCCACTTT. The chain links TRBV5-1 to TRBJ1-6; TRBD1 matches 7 bases. After removal of 4 bases from V and 8 bases from J, the junction contained 3 bases not matched to a gene. The germline gives CDR1 SGHRS, CDR2 YFSETQ. This CDR3 is 13 amino acids long.

This clone appeared a single time. V and J are TRBV18 and TRBJ1-2, with 7 nucleotides matching TRBD1. This CDR3 has 21 residues. The junction had 23 bases not matched to a gene; V was cut back by 4 bases and J by 0 bases. The V gene's germline CDR1 is KGHSH and CDR2 LQKENI. CDR3 coding DNA: TGTGCCAGCTCACAATTTCTAGGAGGGGGCCCACATGGGGGAGCTAACTATGGCTACACCTTC. This encodes CASSQFLGGGPHGGANYGYTF.

The chain recombines TRBV6-5 with TRBJ2-5, with a weak D call TRBD2 (6 bases). The germline V and J ends were trimmed by 8 bases and 3 bases, with 16 bases remaining between them. The CDR3 spans 14 residues. Germline assignment: CDR1 MNHEY and CDR2 SVGAGI. CDR3 in amino acids: CASPRAVAEETQYF. The CDR3 region has the DNA TGTGCCAGCCCCCGGGCGGTAGCGGAAGAGACCCAGTACTTC.

The chain has TRBV6-6 and TRBJ2-7, with 8 bases identical to TRBD1. Germline V gives CDR1 MNHNY, CDR2 SVGAGI (reference sequence). The CDR3 is made up of 14 amino acids. The trim removed 6 bases at V and 3 bases at J, leaving 7 bases unmatched. In nucleotides, the CDR3 is TGTGCCAGCAGCCAGGACAGGGATTACTACGAGCAGTACTTC. Protein sequence: CASSQDRDYYEQYF.

The chain employs TRBV2 and TRBJ2-5; no reliable D call. Germline loops: CDR1 SNHLY, CDR2 FYNNEI. The V end lost 8 bases, the J end lost 2 bases, and 6 bases lay between the germline ends. This CDR3 spans 11 amino acids. CDR3: CASGPQETQYF. CDR3 nucleotide sequence: TGTGCCAGCGGGCCTCAAGAGACCCAGTACTTC.

The genes are TRBV7-9 and TRBJ2-1; 7 bases map to TRBD2. CDR3 length equals 13 residues. Losses at the gene ends were 8 bases for V and 7 bases for J; bases not matched to a gene: 8. Germline CDR1 reads SEHNR; CDR2 reads FQNEAQ (reference sequence). CDR3 in DNA: TGTGCCAGCCATGGGACTACCAGGAATGAGCAGTTCTTC. Translated, it gives CASHGTTRNEQFF. Looking up the rest from reference TRBV7-9 and TRBJ2-1 gives the full variable domain: DTGVSQNPRHKITKRGQNVTFRCDPISEHNRLYWYRQTLGQGPEFLTYFQNEAQLEKSRLLSDRFSAERPKGSFSTLEIQRTEQGDSAMYLCASHGTTRNEQFFGPGTRLTVL.

CDR3: CAISDGLAGGQETQYF. DNA of the CDR3: TGTGCCATCAGTGATGGTCTAGCGGGGGGCCAAGAGACCCAGTACTTC. The chain uses TRBV10-3 and TRBJ2-5; 11 bases match TRBD2. The germline CDR1 and CDR2 sequences are ENHRY and SYGVKD. V lost 3 bases to trimming and J lost 1 base; unmatched junction nucleotides: 4. The CDR3 totals 16 residues.

The chain carries TRBV18 and TRBJ2-3; no firm D call. CDR1 is KGHSH, CDR2 LQKENI, per germline. Trimming took off 8 bases at V and 4 bases at J, with 7 bases between the two ends. The CDR3 extends over 11 amino acids. CDR3 residues: CASAGSDTQYF. In DNA form, the CDR3 reads TGTGCCAGCGCCGGGTCAGATACGCAGTATTTT. The whole variable domain, remainder taken from reference TRBV18 and TRBJ2-3, is NAGVMQNPRHLVRRRGQEARLRCSPMKGHSHVYWYRQLPEEGLKFMVYLQKENIIDESGMPKERFSAEFPKEGPSILRIQQVVRGDSAAYFCASAGSDTQYFGPGTRLTVL.

This clone was seen a single time. Germline and junction disagree at one end, which may indicate a read error. V is TRBV7-7 and J is TRBJ2-7; tentatively, D is TRBD1 (6 bases). Per germline, CDR1 SSHAT and CDR2 FNYEAQ (reference sequence). The CDR3 sequence is 15 residues long. CDR3 coding DNA: TGTGCTAGCAGCTTAGCCAAGGGGACACCATACGAGCAGTACTTC. Translation: CASSLAKGTPYEQYF.

J is TRBJ1-2 and V is TRBV6-5; 7 bases match TRBD1. The CDR3 is made up of 14 amino acids. V was pared by 7 bases and J by 2 bases, with 7 bases of the junction left unmatched. CDR1 and CDR2 from the germline V gene are MNHEY and SVGAGI. The CDR3 reads CASKRQGRNYGYTF. CDR3 sequence (DNA): TGTGCCAGCAAAAGACAGGGTAGGAACTATGGCTACACCTTC.

The chain carries TRBV7-2 and TRBJ1-3; D is possibly TRBD1 (6 bases). CDR1 and CDR2 from the germline V gene are SGHTA and FQGNSA. Trimming shortened V by 7 bases and J by 4 bases, and 17 bases separated the two germline ends. This CDR3 is built from 15 residues. CDR3 amino acids: CASTPTGQMGNTIYF. CDR3 sequence (DNA): TGTGCCAGCACTCCTACAGGGCAGATGGGAAACACCATATATTTT.

The rearrangement uses TRBV10-3 and TRBJ2-7, with TRBD2 matching over 13 bases. The CDR3 runs to 17 residues. The germline V gene has CDR1 ENHRY and CDR2 SYGVKD. Losses at the gene ends were 2 bases for V and 0 bases for J; bases not matched to a gene: 4. The chain's CDR3 is CAISEVTSGGRSYEQYF. The CDR3 bases are TGTGCCATCAGTGAGGTGACTAGCGGGGGGCGCTCCTACGAGCAGTACTTC.

V gene TRBV7-2 combines with J gene TRBJ1-4; perhaps TRBD1 as D (6 bases). The CDR3 totals 15 residues. Germline-derived CDR1 and CDR2 are SGHTA and FQGNSA. V was clipped by 5 bases and J by 5 bases, with 15 bases between them. This CDR3 reads CASSPRQGPNEKLFF. For the CDR3, the DNA is TGTGCCAGCAGCCCTCGCCAGGGGCCCAATGAAAAACTGTTTTTT.

The chain carries TRBV28 and TRBJ2-7; TRBD2 might be the D (7 bases). V was clipped by 8 bases and J by 0 bases, with 17 bases between them. Germline CDR1 and CDR2: MDHEN and SYDVKM. This CDR3 is 15 amino acids long. CDR3 sequence reads: CASLRGGLSSYEQYF. CDR3 sequence (DNA): TGTGCCAGCTTGAGGGGGGGGTTAAGCTCCTACGAGCAGTACTTC.

The chain has TRBV11-2 and TRBJ2-5; no reliable D call. Germline CDR1 SGHAT, CDR2 FQNNGV. The CDR3 covers 14 residues. The V end lost 2 bases, the J end lost 1 base, and 8 bases lay between the germline ends. DNA for the CDR3: TGTGCCAGCAGCTTACGCGCCTTCCAAGAGACCCAGTACTTC. This codes for CASSLRAFQETQYF.

This chain uses TRBV4-1 with TRBJ2-6; perhaps TRBD2 as D (5 bases). The germline V and J ends were trimmed by 1 base and 4 bases, with 8 bases remaining between them. The CDR3 totals 15 residues. Germline assignment: CDR1 MGHRA and CDR2 YSYEKL. In nucleotides, the CDR3 is TGCGCCAGCAGCCAAGGGCTAGCCGGGGCCAACGTCCTGACTTTC. It codes for CASSQGLAGANVLTF.

This chain joins TRBV11-2 and TRBJ1-5, with D hard to call. The CDR3 is 14 amino acids. V lost 0 bases to trimming and J lost 5 bases, with 8 bases between them. Germline V gives CDR1 SGHAT, CDR2 FQNNGV. CDR3 bases: TGTGCCAGCAGCTTAGATCTTCGAGATCAGCCCCAGCATTTT. It yields the protein CASSLDLRDQPQHF.

The rearrangement uses TRBV4-2 and TRBJ1-6, with D possibly matching TRBD1 (6 bases). CDR1 is LGHNA, CDR2 YNFKEQ, per germline. With 1 base removed from V and 10 bases from J, the gap between germline ends came to 26 bases. The CDR3 covers 19 residues. Written as DNA, the CDR3 is TGTGCCAGCAGCCAAGCCCTCGACAGGTTACGGTTAGGAAGGTCACCCCTCCACTTT. Its protein is CASSQALDRLRLGRSPLHF.